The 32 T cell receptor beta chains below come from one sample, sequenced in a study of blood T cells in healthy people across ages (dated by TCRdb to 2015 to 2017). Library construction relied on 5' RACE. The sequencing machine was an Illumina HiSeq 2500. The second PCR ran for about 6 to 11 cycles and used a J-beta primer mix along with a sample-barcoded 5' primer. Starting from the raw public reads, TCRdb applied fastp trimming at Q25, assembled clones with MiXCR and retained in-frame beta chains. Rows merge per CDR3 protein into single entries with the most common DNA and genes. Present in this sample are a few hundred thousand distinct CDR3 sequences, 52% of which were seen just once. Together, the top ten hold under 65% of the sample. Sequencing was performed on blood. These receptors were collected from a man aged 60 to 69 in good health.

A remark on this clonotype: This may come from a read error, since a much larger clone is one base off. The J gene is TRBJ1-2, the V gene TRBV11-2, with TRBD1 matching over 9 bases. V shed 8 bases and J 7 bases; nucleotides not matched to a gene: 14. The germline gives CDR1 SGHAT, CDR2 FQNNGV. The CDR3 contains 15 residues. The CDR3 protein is CASALQRTGVRGYTF. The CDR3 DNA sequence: TGTGCCAGCGCCTTACAGAGGACAGGGGTGCGTGGCTACACCTTC.

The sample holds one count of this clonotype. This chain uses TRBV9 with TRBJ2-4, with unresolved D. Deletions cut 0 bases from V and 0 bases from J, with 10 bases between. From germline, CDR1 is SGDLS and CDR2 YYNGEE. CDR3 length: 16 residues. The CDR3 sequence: CASSVDDTLAKNIQYF. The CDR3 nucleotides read TGTGCCAGCAGCGTAGATGATACGCTAGCCAAAAACATTCAGTACTTC.

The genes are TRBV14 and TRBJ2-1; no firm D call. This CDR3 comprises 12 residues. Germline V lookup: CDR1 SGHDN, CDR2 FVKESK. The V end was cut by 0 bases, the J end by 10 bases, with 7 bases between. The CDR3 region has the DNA TGTGCCAGCAGCCAAGACTGGCGGGAGCAGTTCTTC. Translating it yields CASSQDWREQFF.

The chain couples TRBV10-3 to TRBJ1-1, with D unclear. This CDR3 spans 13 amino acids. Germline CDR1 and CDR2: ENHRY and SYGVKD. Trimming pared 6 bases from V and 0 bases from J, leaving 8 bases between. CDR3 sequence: CAIRASMNTEAFF. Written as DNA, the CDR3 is TGTGCCATCAGGGCCTCCATGAACACTGAAGCTTTCTTT.

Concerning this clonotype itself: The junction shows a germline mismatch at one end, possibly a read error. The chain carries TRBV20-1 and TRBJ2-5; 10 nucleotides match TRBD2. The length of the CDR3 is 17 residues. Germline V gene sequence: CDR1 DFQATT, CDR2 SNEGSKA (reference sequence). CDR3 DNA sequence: TGCAGTGCAGAAGGTAATAGCGGGAGGACCGCCCAAGAGGCCCAGTACTTC. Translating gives CSAEGNSGRTAQEAQYF.

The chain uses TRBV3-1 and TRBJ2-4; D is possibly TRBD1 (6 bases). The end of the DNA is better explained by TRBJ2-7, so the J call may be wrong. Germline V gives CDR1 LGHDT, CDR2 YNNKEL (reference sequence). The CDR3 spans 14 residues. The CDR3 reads CASDGGTLIYEQYF. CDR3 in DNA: TGTGCCAGCGACGGTGGGACACTTATCTACGAGCAGTACTTC.

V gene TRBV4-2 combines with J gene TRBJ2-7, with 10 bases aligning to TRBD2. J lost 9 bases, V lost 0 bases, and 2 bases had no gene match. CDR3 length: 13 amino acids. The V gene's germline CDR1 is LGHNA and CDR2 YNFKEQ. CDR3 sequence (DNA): TGTGCCAGCAGCCAAGACTTAGCGGGGGGGCAGTACTTC. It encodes CASSQDLAGGQYF.

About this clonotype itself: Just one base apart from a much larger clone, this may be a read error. The CDR3 DNA reads as TGCGCCAGCAGCCAATGTGTCAGAGGCAGTGAGCAGTTCTTC. Encoded protein: CASSQCVRGSEQFF. This chain connects TRBV4-1 to TRBJ2-1; no clear D. Trimming left V 2 bases short and J 9 bases short, with 14 bases between. The CDR3 sequence is 14 residues long. Germline CDR1 and CDR2: MGHRA and YSYEKL.

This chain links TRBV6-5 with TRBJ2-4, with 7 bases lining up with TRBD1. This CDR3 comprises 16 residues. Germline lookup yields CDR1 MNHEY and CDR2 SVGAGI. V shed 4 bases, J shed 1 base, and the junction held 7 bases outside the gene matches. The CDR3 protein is CASSLTGSGAKNIQYF. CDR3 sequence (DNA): TGTGCCAGCAGTTTGACAGGGAGCGGTGCCAAAAACATTCAGTACTTC.

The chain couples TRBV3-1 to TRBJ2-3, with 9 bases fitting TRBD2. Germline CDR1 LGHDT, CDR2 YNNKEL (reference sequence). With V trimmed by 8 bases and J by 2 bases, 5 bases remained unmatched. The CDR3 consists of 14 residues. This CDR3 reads CASGRGGPTDTQYF. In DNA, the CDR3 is TGTGCCAGCGGGCGGGGGGGACCCACAGATACGCAGTATTTT.

The CDR3 DNA is TGTGCCAGCAGCTTAGGGGCGGGTGAGCAGTTCTTC. As protein: CASSLGAGEQFF. The chain recombines TRBV11-2 with TRBJ2-1; D may be TRBD2 (5 bases). The length of the CDR3 is 12 residues. Germline V lookup: CDR1 SGHAT, CDR2 FQNNGV. Trimming stripped 1 base from V and 9 bases from J, with 7 bases between.

The CDR3 region is CASSSTSVLYNEQFF. The CDR3 DNA is TGCGCCAGCAGCTCAACTAGCGTGCTCTACAATGAGCAGTTCTTC. V and J are TRBV5-1 and TRBJ2-1, with 7 bases fitting TRBD2. This CDR3 is built from 15 residues. J was trimmed by 3 bases and V by 3 bases; bases with no gene match: 6. Germline values: CDR1 SGHRS, CDR2 YFSETQ.

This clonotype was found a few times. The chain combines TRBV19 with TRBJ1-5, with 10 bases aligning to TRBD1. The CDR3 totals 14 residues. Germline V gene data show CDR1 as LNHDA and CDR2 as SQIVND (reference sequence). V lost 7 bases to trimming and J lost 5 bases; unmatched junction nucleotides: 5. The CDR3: CASTGQGRDQPQHF. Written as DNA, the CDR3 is TGTGCCAGTACGGGACAGGGGCGGGATCAGCCCCAGCATTTT. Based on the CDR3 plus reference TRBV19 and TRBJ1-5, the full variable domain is DGGITQSPKYLFRKEGQNVTLSCEQNLNHDAMYWYRQDPGQGLRLIYYSQIVNDFQKGDIAEGYSVSREKKESFPLTVTSAQKNPTAFYLCASTGQGRDQPQHFGDGTRLSIL.

The chain's CDR3 is CASSDPARLYNEQFF. The DNA for the CDR3 is TGTGCCAGCAGTGATCCGGCTCGCCTATACAATGAGCAGTTCTTC. The chain recombines TRBV25-1 with TRBJ2-1; the D is unclear. CDR1 MGHDK and CDR2 SYGVNS come from the germline V gene. With 3 bases removed from V and 4 bases from J, the gap between germline ends came to 13 bases. The length of the CDR3 is 15 residues.

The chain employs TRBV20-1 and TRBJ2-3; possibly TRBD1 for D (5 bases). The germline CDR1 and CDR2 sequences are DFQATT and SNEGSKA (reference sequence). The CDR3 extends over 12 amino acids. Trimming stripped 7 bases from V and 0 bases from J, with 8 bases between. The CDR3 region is CSGQYSTDTQYF. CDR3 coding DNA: TGCAGTGGACAGTATAGCACAGATACGCAGTATTTT.

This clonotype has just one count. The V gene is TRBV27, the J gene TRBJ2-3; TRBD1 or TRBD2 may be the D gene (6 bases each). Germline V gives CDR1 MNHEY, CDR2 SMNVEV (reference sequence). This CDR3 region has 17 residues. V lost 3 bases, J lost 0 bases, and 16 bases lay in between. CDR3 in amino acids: CASSFTGAGGSTDTQYF. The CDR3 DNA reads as TGTGCCAGCAGTTTTACGGGGGCTGGCGGGAGCACAGATACGCAGTATTTT.

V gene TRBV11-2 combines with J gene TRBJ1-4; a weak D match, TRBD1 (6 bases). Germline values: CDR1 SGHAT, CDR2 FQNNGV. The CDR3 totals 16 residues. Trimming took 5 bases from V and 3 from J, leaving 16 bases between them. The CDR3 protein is CASSLQQGWANEKLFF. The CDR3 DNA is TGTGCCAGCAGCCTTCAACAGGGTTGGGCTAATGAAAAACTGTTTTTT.

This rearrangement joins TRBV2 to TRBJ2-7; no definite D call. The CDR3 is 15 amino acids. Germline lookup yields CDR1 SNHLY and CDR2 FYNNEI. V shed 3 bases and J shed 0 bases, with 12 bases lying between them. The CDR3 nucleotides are TGTGCCAGCAGTGAGACACTACCCAGCTCCTACGAGCAGTACTTC. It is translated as CASSETLPSSYEQYF.

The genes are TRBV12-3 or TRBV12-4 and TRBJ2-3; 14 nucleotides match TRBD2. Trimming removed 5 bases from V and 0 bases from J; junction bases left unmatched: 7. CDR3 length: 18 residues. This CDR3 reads CASSTGTSGGRSTDTQYF. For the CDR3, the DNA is TGTGCCAGCAGTACCGGGACTAGCGGGGGTCGTAGCACAGATACGCAGTATTTT.

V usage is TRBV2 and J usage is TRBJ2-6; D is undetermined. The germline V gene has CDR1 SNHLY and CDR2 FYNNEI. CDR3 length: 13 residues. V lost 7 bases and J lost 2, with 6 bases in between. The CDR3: CASNTAGANVLTF. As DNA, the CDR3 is TGTGCCAGCAACACCGCTGGGGCCAACGTCCTGACTTTC.

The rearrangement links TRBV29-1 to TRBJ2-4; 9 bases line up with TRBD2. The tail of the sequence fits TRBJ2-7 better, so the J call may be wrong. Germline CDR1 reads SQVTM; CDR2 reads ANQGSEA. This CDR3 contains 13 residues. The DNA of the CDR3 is TGCAGCGTTGAACGGCGGGAGGGCGGCGAGCAGTACTTC. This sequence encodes CSVERREGGEQYF.

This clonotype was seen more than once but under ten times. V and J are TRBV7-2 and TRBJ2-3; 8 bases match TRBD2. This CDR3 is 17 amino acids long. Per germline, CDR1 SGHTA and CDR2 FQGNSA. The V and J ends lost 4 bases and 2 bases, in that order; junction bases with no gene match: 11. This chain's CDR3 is CASSSGTRGGFTDTQYF. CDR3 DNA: TGTGCCAGCAGCTCCGGGACTAGGGGCGGCTTCACAGATACGCAGTATTTT. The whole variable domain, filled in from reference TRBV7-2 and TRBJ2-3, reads GAGVSQSPSNKVTEKGKDVELRCDPISGHTALYWYRQSLGQGLEFLIYFQGNSAPDKSGLPSDRFSAERTGGSVSTLTIQRTQQEDSAVYLCASSSGTRGGFTDTQYFGPGTRLTVL.

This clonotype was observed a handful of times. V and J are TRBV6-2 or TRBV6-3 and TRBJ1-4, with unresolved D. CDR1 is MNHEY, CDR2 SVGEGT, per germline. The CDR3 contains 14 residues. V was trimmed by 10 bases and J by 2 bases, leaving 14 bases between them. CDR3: CATDPGRTNEKLFF. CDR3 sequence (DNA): TGTGCCACCGACCCCGGGCGTACTAATGAAAAACTGTTTTTT.

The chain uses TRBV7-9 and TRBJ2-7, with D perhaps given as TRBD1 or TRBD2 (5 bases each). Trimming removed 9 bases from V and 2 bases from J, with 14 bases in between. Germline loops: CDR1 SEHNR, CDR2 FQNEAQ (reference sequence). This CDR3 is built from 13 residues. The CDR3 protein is CASGDDLTYEQYF. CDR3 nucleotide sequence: TGTGCCAGTGGGGACGATCTTACCTACGAGCAGTACTTC.

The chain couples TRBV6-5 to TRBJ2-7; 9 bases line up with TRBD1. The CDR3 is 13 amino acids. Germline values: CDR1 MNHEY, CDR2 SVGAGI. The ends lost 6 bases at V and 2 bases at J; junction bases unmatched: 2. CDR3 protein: CASRRQGAYEQYF. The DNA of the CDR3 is TGTGCCAGCAGGCGACAGGGGGCCTACGAGCAGTACTTC.

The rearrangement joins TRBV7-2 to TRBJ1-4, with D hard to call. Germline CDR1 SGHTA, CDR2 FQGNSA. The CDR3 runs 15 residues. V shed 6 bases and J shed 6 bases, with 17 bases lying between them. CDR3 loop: CASSPMGEADEKLFF. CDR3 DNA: TGTGCCAGCAGTCCCATGGGAGAAGCGGATGAAAAACTGTTTTTT.

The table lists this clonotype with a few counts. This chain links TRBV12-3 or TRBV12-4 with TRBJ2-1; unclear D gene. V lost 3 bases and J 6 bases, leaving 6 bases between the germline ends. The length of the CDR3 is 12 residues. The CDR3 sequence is CASSLLPNEQFF. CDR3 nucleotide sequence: TGTGCCAGCAGTTTGTTGCCCAATGAGCAGTTCTTC.

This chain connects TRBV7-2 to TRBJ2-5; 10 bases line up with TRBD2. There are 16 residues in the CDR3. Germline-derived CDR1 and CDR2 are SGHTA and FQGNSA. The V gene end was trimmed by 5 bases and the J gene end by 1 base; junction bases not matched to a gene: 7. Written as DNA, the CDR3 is TGTGCCAGCAGCCTACAGGGACTAGCGATCCAAGAGACCCAGTACTTC. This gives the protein CASSLQGLAIQETQYF.

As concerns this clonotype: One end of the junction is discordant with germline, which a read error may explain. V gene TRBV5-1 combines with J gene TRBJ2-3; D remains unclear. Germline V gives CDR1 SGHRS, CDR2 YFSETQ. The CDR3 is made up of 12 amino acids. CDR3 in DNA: TGCGCCGGCAGCTTGGGTCTAGATACGCAGTATTTT. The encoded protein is CAGSLGLDTQYF.

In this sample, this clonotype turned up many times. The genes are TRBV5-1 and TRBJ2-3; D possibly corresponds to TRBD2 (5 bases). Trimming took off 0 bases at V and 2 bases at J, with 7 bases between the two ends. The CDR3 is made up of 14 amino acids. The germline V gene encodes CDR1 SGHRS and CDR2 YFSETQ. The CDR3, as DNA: TGCGCCAGCAGCTTGGGAGGGTTCACAGATACGCAGTATTTT. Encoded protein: CASSLGGFTDTQYF.

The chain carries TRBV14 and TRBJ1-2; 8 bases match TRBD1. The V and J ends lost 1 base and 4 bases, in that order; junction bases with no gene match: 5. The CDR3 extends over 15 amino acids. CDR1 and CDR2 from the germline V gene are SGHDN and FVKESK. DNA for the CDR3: TGTGCCAGCAGCCAAGCGCACGGGACAGGCTATGGCTACACCTTC. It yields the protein CASSQAHGTGYGYTF.

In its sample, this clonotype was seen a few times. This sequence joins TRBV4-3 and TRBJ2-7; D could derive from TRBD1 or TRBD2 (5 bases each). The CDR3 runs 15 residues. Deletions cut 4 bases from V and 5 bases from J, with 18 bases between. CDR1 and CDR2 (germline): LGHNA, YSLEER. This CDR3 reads CASSLSGRGMNEQYF. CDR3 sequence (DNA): TGCGCCAGCAGCCTCAGCGGAAGGGGTATGAACGAGCAGTACTTC.